What follows are 10 T cell receptor beta chains derived from one specimen sequenced in a study of T cells of healthy individuals. TCRdb passed the 5' RACE reads through MiXCR, listing each CDR3 protein once. In the table there are tens of thousands of distinct CDR3 sequences, under 15% of which are singletons. All receptors come from a human donor in good health.

This clonotype was seen a handful of times. The chain carries TRBV27 and TRBJ2-5; 7 bases fit TRBD2. Per the germline V gene, CDR1 is MNHEY and CDR2 is SMNVEV (reference sequence). This CDR3 is built from 16 residues. V lost 3 bases and J lost 2; bases outside the gene matches: 9. The CDR3 sequence is CASSFGRGGWQETQYF. The CDR3 DNA reads as TGTGCCAGCAGTTTTGGGAGGGGAGGTTGGCAAGAGACCCAGTACTTC.

This rearrangement joins TRBV10-3 to TRBJ1-1, with D perhaps matching TRBD1 (6 bases). Germline V lookup: CDR1 ENHRY, CDR2 SYGVKD. The CDR3 extends over 13 amino acids. V gave up 5 bases and J gave up 2 bases, with 9 bases separating them. CDR3 nucleotides: TGTGCCATCAGTTTGGACAGAAACACTGAAGCTTTCTTT. It codes for CAISLDRNTEAFF.

A single count supports this clonotype. V and J are TRBV18 and TRBJ1-2; D gene uncertain. Germline CDR1 KGHSH, CDR2 LQKENI. The CDR3 runs 12 residues. V lost 5 bases and J 5 bases, leaving 9 bases between the germline ends. The CDR3 DNA sequence: TGTGCCAGCTCATCAGCGGGGTATGGCTACACCTTC. Protein: CASSSAGYGYTF.

The table lists this clonotype with many counts. The V call is TRBV27, the J call TRBJ1-4, with a possible D match to TRBD1 (5 bases). The ends were cut back, 8 bases at V and 0 bases at J, with 13 bases in the middle. This CDR3 is built from 15 residues. Germline V CDR1 and CDR2: MNHEY, SMNVEV (reference sequence). The CDR3 loop reads CASRHQGATNEKLFF. Written as DNA, the CDR3 is TGTGCCAGCCGCCACCAGGGTGCAACTAATGAAAAACTGTTTTTT.

This clonotype came up many times. The chain carries TRBV9 and TRBJ2-5, with 7 bases identical to TRBD2. Losses at the gene ends were 0 bases for V and 4 bases for J; bases not matched to a gene: 3. The CDR3 is 14 amino acids. Germline CDR1 reads SGDLS; CDR2 reads YYNGEE. CDR3 nucleotide sequence: TGTGCCAGCAGCGTAGGAGTAGCGGGAGAGACCCAGTACTTC. This codes for CASSVGVAGETQYF.

J is TRBJ1-6 and V is TRBV6-2 or TRBV6-3; no firm D call. The CDR3 runs to 14 residues. Trimming shortened V by 4 bases and J by 8 bases, and 12 bases separated the two germline ends. From germline, CDR1 is MNHEY and CDR2 SVGEGT. This CDR3 is CASSWAGSDSPLHF. The CDR3 coding sequence is TGTGCCAGCAGTTGGGCGGGTTCGGATTCACCCCTCCACTTT.

This chain links TRBV27 with TRBJ1-3, with a tentative D call TRBD1 (6 bases). V gave up 7 bases and J gave up 0 bases, with 19 bases separating them. There are 17 residues in the CDR3. Germline CDR1 reads MNHEY; CDR2 reads SMNVEV (reference sequence). The CDR3 reads CASTLGDKGPSGNTIYF. DNA of the CDR3: TGTGCCAGCACCCTGGGGGACAAAGGCCCCTCTGGAAACACCATATATTTT.

This clonotype came up a few times. J is TRBJ2-3 and V is TRBV6-5; 14 positions agree with TRBD2. The trim removed 6 bases at V and 4 bases at J, leaving 3 bases unmatched. CDR3 length: 15 amino acids. Germline V gives CDR1 MNHEY, CDR2 SVGAGI. The CDR3 nucleotides read TGTGCCAGCAGCCGGACTAGCGGGAGGCCAGATACGCAGTATTTT. Its protein product is CASSRTSGRPDTQYF.

In its sample, this clonotype is medium-sized (0.01 to 0.1%). This sequence joins TRBV29-1 and TRBJ1-1; 7 positions agree with TRBD1. The germline V gene encodes CDR1 SQVTM and CDR2 ANQGSEA. The CDR3 length is 12 residues. Unmatched junction bases numbered 6, after V lost 4 bases and J lost 7 bases. The CDR3 DNA follows: TGCAGCGTTGGTCCCCCAGGGGGTGAAGCTTTCTTT. Encoded protein: CSVGPPGGEAFF.

The chain joins TRBV5-5 to TRBJ1-5, with D perhaps matching TRBD1 (5 bases). The CDR3 runs 14 residues. Per germline, CDR1 SGHKS and CDR2 YYEKEE (reference sequence). The V gene lost 3 bases and the J gene lost 1 base, with 8 bases spanning the gap. This chain's CDR3 is CASSWGMSNQPQHF. The CDR3 bases are TGTGCCAGCAGCTGGGGGATGAGCAATCAGCCCCAGCATTTT.